The T cell receptor beta chain under discussion was sequenced for a study of blood T cell repertoires in COVID-19. On the study more broadly: Specimens from acute and convalescent COVID-19 originated in the United States, Italy and Spain. Sample material is recorded as cDNA or gDNA derived from T cells, B-cell-depleted T cells, or PBMCs.

To note about this clone: The junction does not match germline at one end; this may be a read error.

The germline gives CDR1 MNHNS, CDR2 SASEGT. The CDR3 runs to 16 residues. Source study methods: Nucleated cell counts were estimated from reference gene primer amplification. Assay: immunoSEQ multiplex PCR; the TCRdb copy retains only in-frame clones and omits some. That table furnishes V, J and clone size, whereas the DNA furnished D and trimming. This sample yields about 130,000 clones, of which about 89% are seen a single time; just under 3% belongs to the top ten. The sequenced material came from peripheral blood. The sequence derives from a man aged 60 to 75 with active or convalescent COVID-19. J is TRBJ1-2 and V is TRBV6-1, with D tentatively TRBD1 (5 bases). This chain's CDR3 is CASREVSGGIGYGYTF. As DNA, the CDR3 is TGTGCCAGCAGAGAAGTATCCGGGGGGATTGGCTATGGCTACACCTTC.